This T cell receptor (beta chain) derives from a study of blood T cell repertoires in COVID-19. Germline CDR1 is SGHTA and CDR2 is FQGNSA. This CDR3 is built from 17 residues. Trimming removed 5 bases from V and 3 bases from J, with 17 bases in between. Profiling relied on immunoSEQ multiplex PCR, and the TCRdb table lists in-frame clones only, not all of them. The table has about 200,000 clones, about 79% seen once; the top ten hold around 9.5%. The receptor's source is a man aged 50 to 59 with active or convalescent COVID-19. The rearrangement joins TRBV7-2 to TRBJ1-6; D may be TRBD1 (6 bases). The sequenced sample was peripheral blood. CDR3: CASSHPDSEGYNSPLHF. CDR3 nucleotide sequence: TGTGCCAGCAGCCACCCGGACAGCGAAGGCTATAATTCACCCCTCCACTTT.